One sample yielded the 7 T cell receptor beta chains listed below, sequenced in a study of T cells expressing NK-cell markers. Each CDR3 protein gets one entry in TCRdb, which reprocessed the 5' RACE reads and gives no DNA. The sample totals about 390,000 distinct CDR3 sequences; its top ten clones hold around 10%. Sequenced input: blood T cells: a sorted CD56 or NKG2C T cell subset, CD4+ or CD8+ T cells, or bulk PBMC T cells (not recorded which). The receptor set was obtained from a woman aged 50 to 65 in good health.

The genes are TRBV5-1 and TRBJ1-4; the D gene TCRdb calls, TRBD1, cannot be checked with no DNA. The CDR3 covers 17 residues. In germline, CDR1 is SGHRS, CDR2 YFSETQ. The CDR3 region is CASSPGTVVSTNEKLFF.

The chain uses TRBV10-3 and TRBJ2-5. Per the germline V gene, CDR1 is ENHRY and CDR2 is SYGVKD. This CDR3 has 14 residues. CDR3 residues: CAISESGRRETQYF.

J is TRBJ2-7 and V is TRBV5-1; TCRdb designates TRBD1, a call that cannot be tested without DNA. The CDR3 has 14 residues. Per the germline V gene, CDR1 is SGHRS and CDR2 is YFSETQ. The CDR3 spells CASSPQAGIGEQYF.

This sequence joins TRBV7-9 and TRBJ2-2; checking the TCRdb D call of TRBD1 is not possible without DNA. This CDR3 spans 14 amino acids. Germline CDR1 reads SEHNR; CDR2 reads FQNEAQ (reference sequence). The chain's CDR3 is CASSFVGDGGELFF. Full variable domain (remainder filled in from reference TRBV7-9 and TRBJ2-2): DTGVSQNPRHKITKRGQNVTFRCDPISEHNRLYWYRQTLGQGPEFLTYFQNEAQLEKSRLLSDRFSAERPKGSFSTLEIQRTEQGDSAMYLCASSFVGDGGELFFGEGSRLTVL.

This sequence joins TRBV27 and TRBJ2-1. In germline, CDR1 is MNHEY, CDR2 SMNVEV (reference sequence). The length of the CDR3 is 17 residues. The CDR3 reads CASSLSWASNSYNEQFF.

The chain employs TRBV20-1 and TRBJ1-1. The germline V gene encodes CDR1 DFQATT and CDR2 SNEGSKA (reference sequence). The CDR3 is made up of 15 amino acids. This CDR3 is CSASNRKGLNTEAFF.

The chain couples TRBV15 to TRBJ1-1; TCRdb returns TRBD1, unconfirmable since there is no DNA. The germline V gene has CDR1 LNHNV and CDR2 YYDKDF (reference sequence). The CDR3 spans 18 residues. The CDR3 loop reads CATSRARGQGELGTEAFF.